This entry lists 27 T cell receptor beta chains sequenced from one sample in a study of blood T cell repertoires in COVID-19. The repertoire was sequenced with immunoSEQ multiplex PCR; TCRdb's copy has only in-frame clones and lacks some. The table lists 250,000 or so clones, roughly 88% of them singletons, with 3% in the top ten. The sample comprised peripheral blood. The receptors were sampled from a woman in her 30s with active or convalescent COVID-19.

This clone was seen only a few times. The rearrangement joins TRBV2 to TRBJ2-2, with D possibly TRBD1 on 5 matching bases. Trimming left V 7 bases short and J 2 bases short, with 11 bases between. Germline CDR1 SNHLY, CDR2 FYNNEI. This CDR3 comprises 14 residues. CDR3 sequence reads: CASKPRANTGELFF. CDR3 coding DNA: TGTGCCAGCAAGCCCAGGGCTAACACCGGGGAGCTGTTTTTT.

DNA for the CDR3: TGTGCCAGCACCGAGGGACTCAAGAATAATTCACCCCTCCACTTT. It yields the protein CASTEGLKNNSPLHF. The J gene is TRBJ1-6, the V gene TRBV27; the D gene is possibly TRBD1 (5 bases). Germline values: CDR1 MNHEY, CDR2 SMNVEV (reference sequence). The CDR3 covers 15 residues. The V end lost 7 bases, the J end lost 5 bases, and 15 bases lay between the germline ends.

CDR3 loop: CASSSIDRSSTEAFF. In DNA form, the CDR3 reads TGTGCCAGCAGTTCAATAGACAGATCCTCCACTGAAGCTTTCTTT. The chain joins TRBV27 to TRBJ1-1, with D perhaps TRBD1 (5 bases). CDR1 and CDR2 from the germline V gene are MNHEY and SMNVEV (reference sequence). V shed 4 bases and J shed 4 bases, with 16 bases lying between them. This CDR3 has 15 amino acids.

The CDR3 DNA sequence: TGTGCCAGCAGCGTAGGTGACAGTGGTTCACCCCTCCACTTT. Amino acid sequence: CASSVGDSGSPLHF. J is TRBJ1-6 and V is TRBV9, with D possibly being TRBD1 (5 bases). There are 14 residues in the CDR3. Trimming cost V 0 bases and J 9 bases, with 10 bases left between them. CDR1 and CDR2 (germline): SGDLS, YYNGEE.

This chain uses TRBV7-9 with TRBJ1-6; D unresolved. V dropped 7 bases and J dropped 5 bases, with 6 bases sitting between them. CDR3 size: 12 residues. Germline V gene lookup returns CDR1 SEHNR and CDR2 FQNEAQ (reference sequence). The CDR3 loop is CASTPDNSPLHF. For the CDR3, the DNA is TGTGCCAGCACCCCTGATAATTCACCCCTCCACTTT. Combining the CDR3 with reference TRBV7-9 and TRBJ1-6 gives the whole variable domain DTGVSQNPRHKITKRGQNVTFRCDPISEHNRLYWYRQTLGQGPEFLTYFQNEAQLEKSRLLSDRFSAERPKGSFSTLEIQRTEQGDSAMYLCASTPDNSPLHFGNGTRLTVT.

The sample holds a few counts of this clone. Other DNA sequences in the same sample also yield this CDR3. V usage is TRBV6-6 and J usage is TRBJ2-1, with 11 bases identical to TRBD2. Germline CDR1 is MNHNY and CDR2 is SVGAGI (reference sequence). There are 16 residues in the CDR3. Germline trimming cut 4 bases from V and 7 bases from J; bases unmatched to any gene: 9. In DNA form, the CDR3 reads TGTGCCAGCAGTTCCCAACTAGCGGGGGCCGGGAATGAGCAGTTCTTC. Its translation is CASSSQLAGAGNEQFF.

The CDR3 sequence is CASSLQGAIYNEQFF. CDR3 nucleotide sequence: TGCGCCAGCAGCTTACAGGGGGCGATCTACAATGAGCAGTTCTTC. The chain combines TRBV5-1 with TRBJ2-1; TRBD1 aligns across 9 bases. Germline lookup yields CDR1 SGHRS and CDR2 YFSETQ. V gave up 2 bases and J gave up 3 bases; unmatched junction bases: 3. This CDR3 spans 15 amino acids. The entire variable domain, with the rest obtained from reference TRBV5-1 and TRBJ2-1, is as follows: KAGVTQTPRYLIKTRGQQVTLSCSPISGHRSVSWYQQTPGQGLQFLFEYFSETQRNKGNFPGRFSGRQFSNSRSEMNVSTLELGDSALYLCASSLQGAIYNEQFFGPGTRLTVL.

This clone showed up just once. The chain combines TRBV6-5 with TRBJ1-2; D call uncertain. The germline V gene encodes CDR1 MNHEY and CDR2 SVGAGI. This CDR3 has 13 amino acids. The ends were cut back, 2 bases at V and 3 bases at J, with 7 bases in the middle. The CDR3 is CASSYARDYGYTF. The CDR3 bases are TGTGCCAGCAGTTACGCACGAGACTATGGCTACACCTTC.

The rearrangement joins TRBV28 to TRBJ1-1; tentative D call: TRBD1 (5 bases). This CDR3 is built from 15 residues. Germline loops: CDR1 MDHEN, CDR2 SYDVKM. V was trimmed by 3 bases and J by 4 bases, leaving 15 bases between them. The DNA for the CDR3 is TGTGCCAGCAGTTTGGGCTCCGGGGGGGGCACTGAAGCTTTCTTT. This codes for CASSLGSGGGTEAFF.

V and J are TRBV5-8 and TRBJ2-5; D is possibly TRBD1 (8 bases). Germline-derived CDR1 and CDR2 are SGHTS and YDEGEE. CDR3 length: 16 residues. Trimming stripped 2 bases from V and 5 bases from J, with 19 bases between. In DNA, the CDR3 is TGTGCCAGCAGCTTTAACAGGGGGGGAAGAATTGAGACCCAGTACTTC. The encoded protein is CASSFNRGGRIETQYF.

The J gene is TRBJ1-3, the V gene TRBV9; 9 bases fit TRBD1. V gave up 2 bases and J gave up 5 bases; unmatched junction bases: 8. The germline gives CDR1 SGDLS, CDR2 YYNGEE. The CDR3 is 16 amino acids. DNA of the CDR3: TGTGCCAGCAGCGTCCAGCCCGGGACAGGGCGAAACACCATATATTTT. This sequence encodes CASSVQPGTGRNTIYF.

The CDR3 here is CASSQQGPHSGYTF. The CDR3 DNA reads TGTGCCAGTAGTCAACAGGGGCCCCATTCGGGCTACACCTTC. V gene TRBV19 combines with J gene TRBJ1-2; 7 bases match TRBD1. Germline values: CDR1 LNHDA, CDR2 SQIVND (reference sequence). V lost 5 bases, J lost 8 bases, and 11 bases stayed unmatched. The CDR3 has 14 residues.

On this clone itself: Other DNA variants within this sample encode the same CDR3. V is TRBV18 and J is TRBJ2-7; D may be TRBD1 (6 bases). This CDR3 has 15 amino acids. Germline CDR1 reads KGHSH; CDR2 reads LQKENI. V was clipped by 3 bases and J by 2 bases, with 14 bases between them. The CDR3 DNA reads TGTGCCAGCTCACCTCAGGGGCAGGGCGCCTACGAGCAGTACTTC. Protein product: CASSPQGQGAYEQYF. The whole variable domain, remainder taken from reference TRBV18 and TRBJ2-7, is NAGVMQNPRHLVRRRGQEARLRCSPMKGHSHVYWYRQLPEEGLKFMVYLQKENIIDESGMPKERFSAEFPKEGPSILRIQQVVRGDSAAYFCASSPQGQGAYEQYFGPGTRLTVT.

The chain recombines TRBV28 with TRBJ2-4, with TRBD2 matching over 10 bases. V lost 6 bases to trimming and J lost 0 bases; unmatched junction nucleotides: 14. Germline CDR1 MDHEN, CDR2 SYDVKM. The CDR3 loop spans 19 amino acids. CDR3 in amino acids: CASRQLAGGLKLAKNIQYF. The CDR3 region has the DNA TGTGCCAGCAGGCAATTAGCGGGGGGACTTAAACTAGCCAAAAACATTCAGTACTTC.

V usage is TRBV7-2 and J usage is TRBJ2-1; TRBD2 matches 10 bases. CDR1 is SGHTA, CDR2 FQGNSA, per germline. After removal of 5 bases from V and 3 bases from J, the junction contained 7 bases not matched to a gene. This CDR3 has 16 residues. The chain's CDR3 is CASSASSGGGYNEQFF. The DNA of the CDR3 is TGTGCCAGCAGCGCATCTAGCGGGGGAGGCTACAATGAGCAGTTCTTC.

V usage is TRBV5-1 and J usage is TRBJ1-1, with 9 bases aligning to TRBD1. Germline V CDR1 and CDR2: SGHRS, YFSETQ. V shed 4 bases and J 2 bases; nucleotides not matched to a gene: 3. The CDR3 is 14 amino acids. The CDR3 spells CASSGGQGNTEAFF. CDR3 in DNA: TGCGCCAGCAGCGGGGGACAGGGAAACACTGAAGCTTTCTTT.

This chain uses TRBV7-2 with TRBJ2-7; 8 bases are a match to TRBD2. V was pared by 5 bases and J by 0 bases, with 9 bases of the junction left unmatched. The CDR3 is 16 residues long. Germline-derived CDR1 and CDR2 are SGHTA and FQGNSA. The CDR3 sequence: CASSRGSGATSYEQYF. For the CDR3, the DNA is TGTGCCAGCAGCCGGGGTAGCGGGGCGACCTCCTACGAGCAGTACTTC.

V is TRBV21-1 and J is TRBJ2-5; no DNA check was done on the table's D call, TRBD1. TRBV21-1 is noted as a pseudogene. The CDR3 is 16 amino acids. The CDR3 sequence: CASSKIGQGNTETQYF. DNA of the CDR3: TGTGCCAGCAGCAAGATAGGACAGGGGAACACGGAGACCCAGTACTTC.

The rearrangement uses TRBV29-1 and TRBJ1-1; a possible D gene is TRBD1 (6 bases). Per the germline V gene, CDR1 is SQVTM and CDR2 is ANQGSEA. Trimming shortened V by 1 base and J by 1 base, and 16 bases separated the two germline ends. This CDR3 has 16 residues. DNA of the CDR3: TGCAGCGTTGAAGTAAGTAGGGGGATGGAGAACACTGAAGCTTTCTTT. This sequence encodes CSVEVSRGMENTEAFF.

The table lists this clone with a few counts. The V call is TRBV19, the J call TRBJ1-5; tentatively, D is TRBD1 (6 bases). V lost 7 bases and J 6 bases, leaving 16 bases between the germline ends. CDR1 is LNHDA, CDR2 SQIVND, per germline (reference sequence). This CDR3 region has 14 residues. CDR3 loop: CASTPQGIRQPQHF. CDR3 coding DNA: TGTGCCAGTACCCCCCAGGGGATCCGTCAGCCCCAGCATTTT. Supplemented by reference TRBV19 and TRBJ1-5, the full variable domain reads DGGITQSPKYLFRKEGQNVTLSCEQNLNHDAMYWYRQDPGQGLRLIYYSQIVNDFQKGDIAEGYSVSREKKESFPLTVTSAQKNPTAFYLCASTPQGIRQPQHFGDGTRLSIL.

The V call is TRBV7-2, the J call TRBJ2-7; 10 positions match TRBD2. The CDR3 has 18 residues. CDR1 and CDR2 (germline): SGHTA, FQGNSA. V lost 2 bases and J lost 2; bases outside the gene matches: 12. The CDR3 loop is CASSLRAVLAGEPYEQYF. The CDR3 DNA follows: TGTGCCAGCAGCTTACGGGCTGTGCTAGCGGGGGAACCCTACGAGCAGTACTTC.

This clone was seen only once. This chain connects TRBV14 to TRBJ2-1; D is uncertain. The CDR3 covers 17 residues. The V end lost 0 bases, the J end lost 4 bases, and 16 bases lay between the germline ends. Germline V lookup: CDR1 SGHDN, CDR2 FVKESK. CDR3 amino acids: CASSQDYGVRLYNEQFF. The CDR3 DNA sequence: TGTGCCAGCAGCCAAGATTACGGTGTGCGGTTATACAATGAGCAGTTCTTC.

This chain joins TRBV6-5 and TRBJ1-5, with D hard to call. Per germline, CDR1 MNHEY and CDR2 SVGAGI. Deletions cut 8 bases from V and 0 bases from J, with 8 bases between. The CDR3 runs 13 residues. In DNA form, the CDR3 reads TGTGCCAGCGGGCTCTATAGCAATCAGCCCCAGCATTTT. It is translated as CASGLYSNQPQHF.

This clone has more than one count but fewer than ten. The chain is built from TRBV7-9 and TRBJ1-5; D remains ambiguous. This CDR3 comprises 15 residues. V lost 1 base to trimming and J lost 0 bases, with 7 bases between them. Germline assignment: CDR1 SEHNR and CDR2 FQNEAQ (reference sequence). The CDR3 nucleotides read TGTGCCAGCAGCTTAGGGGGAGGTAGCAATCAGCCCCAGCATTTT. Its protein is CASSLGGGSNQPQHF.

This clone has a single count. This chain links TRBV19 with TRBJ1-1; 8 bases line up with TRBD1. The length of the CDR3 is 13 residues. V shed 3 bases and J 7 bases; nucleotides not matched to a gene: 4. Germline CDR1 reads LNHDA; CDR2 reads SQIVND (reference sequence). CDR3 region: CASSIYRGGEAFF. As DNA, the CDR3 is TGTGCCAGTAGTATTTACAGGGGGGGTGAAGCTTTCTTT. Full variable domain (outside the CDR3, taken from reference TRBV19 and TRBJ1-1): DGGITQSPKYLFRKEGQNVTLSCEQNLNHDAMYWYRQDPGQGLRLIYYSQIVNDFQKGDIAEGYSVSREKKESFPLTVTSAQKNPTAFYLCASSIYRGGEAFFGQGTRLTVV.

CDR3 residues: CATSSIQGYNEQFF. Written as DNA, the CDR3 is TGTGCCACCAGCTCGATACAGGGCTACAATGAGCAGTTCTTC. The chain employs TRBV15 and TRBJ2-1; tentative D call: TRBD1 (6 bases). Germline assignment: CDR1 LNHNV and CDR2 YYDKDF (reference sequence). This CDR3 is built from 14 residues. The V gene lost 5 bases and the J gene lost 3 bases, with 11 bases spanning the gap. Based on the CDR3 plus reference TRBV15 and TRBJ2-1, the full variable domain is DAMVIQNPRYQVTQFGKPVTLSCSQTLNHNVMYWYQQKSSQAPKLLFHYYDKDFNNEADTPDNFQSRRPNTSFCFLDIRSPGLGDTAMYLCATSSIQGYNEQFFGPGTRLTVL.

This clone was counted between two and nine times. This sequence joins TRBV5-4 and TRBJ1-2, with D possibly TRBD1 on 6 matching bases. With 5 bases removed from V and 7 bases from J, the gap between germline ends came to 21 bases. The CDR3 totals 15 residues. Germline V gene lookup returns CDR1 SGHNT and CDR2 YYREEE (reference sequence). CDR3 sequence (DNA): TGTGCCAGCAGGAAGGACAGTCGGTGGTCTAGTGGCTACACCTTC. Translating it yields CASRKDSRWSSGYTF.